One T cell receptor beta chain is described in this entry. As yet, its antigen is unknown. By 5'RACE template switching, TCR cDNA was produced, with a universal primer site and UMIs added in the process. TCRdb passed the 5' RACE reads through MiXCR, listing each CDR3 protein once. Found here are a few hundred thousand distinct CDR3 sequences, around 16% of them singletons; the top ten hold approximately 15%. The sample is drawn from a study of T cells after yellow fever vaccination. Study background: It was SMART-Seq v4 Ultra Low Input that prepared the fractions with low cell numbers. Whole-study findings and limits: Only a small proportion of the clonotypes turned up in both the CD4 and the CD8 compartments, likely arising from convergent recombination.

This CDR3 spans 14 amino acids. From germline, CDR1 is GTSNPN and CDR2 SVGIG (reference sequence). V lost 0 bases and J lost 3, with 11 bases in between. The chain joins TRBV30 to TRBJ1-2; no reliable D call. This TCR derives from a man aged 18 to 30 who received the YFV17D yellow fever vaccine. The specimen comprised PBMCs, sampled roughly 5 days after the first yellow fever vaccination. CDR3 sequence reads: CAWSVQFPDYGYTF. As DNA, the CDR3 is TGTGCCTGGAGTGTACAATTCCCCGACTATGGCTACACCTTC.